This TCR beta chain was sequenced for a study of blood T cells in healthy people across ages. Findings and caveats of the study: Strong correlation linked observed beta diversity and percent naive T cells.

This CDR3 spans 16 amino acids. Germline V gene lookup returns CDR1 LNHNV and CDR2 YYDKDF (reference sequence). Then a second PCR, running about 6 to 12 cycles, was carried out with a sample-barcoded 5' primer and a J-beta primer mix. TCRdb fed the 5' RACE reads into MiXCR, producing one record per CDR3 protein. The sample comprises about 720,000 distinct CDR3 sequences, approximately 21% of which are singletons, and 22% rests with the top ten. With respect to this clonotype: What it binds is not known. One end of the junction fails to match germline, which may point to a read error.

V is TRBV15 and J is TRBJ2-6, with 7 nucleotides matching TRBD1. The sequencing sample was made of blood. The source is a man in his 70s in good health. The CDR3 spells CATRRTGNSGANALTF. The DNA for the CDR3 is TGTGCCACCAGAAGGACAGGAAACTCTGGGGCCAACGCCCTGACTTTC.